This T cell receptor beta chain was captured in a study of T cells after yellow fever vaccination. Overall study: Researchers used SMART-Seq v4 Ultra Low Input to prepare fractions that had low cell numbers.

General study results and limits: Abundant bulk-derived clonotypes could contaminate FACS-sorted repertoires. Subsequent booster samples again held most clones from primary vaccination (96% CD4, over 80% CD8).

Notes on this clonotype: Its antigen is as yet unknown.

Template switching with 5'RACE generated the TCR cDNA and added a universal primer site and UMIs. Each CDR3 protein gets one entry after TCRdb re-called the 5' RACE reads with MiXCR. The table shows just under 600,000 distinct CDR3 sequences, with around an eighth occurring only once. Trimming stripped 2 bases from V and 9 bases from J, with 14 bases between. The germline gives CDR1 SQVTM, CDR2 ANQGSEA. This CDR3 spans 13 amino acids. The sequencing used PBMCs, collected on the day of the yellow fever booster vaccination. This clonotype was sampled from a man under 40 who received the YFV17D yellow fever vaccine. The V gene is TRBV29-1, the J gene TRBJ1-5; D unresolved. The CDR3 bases are TGCAGCGTTGAAAATCGTCCCATGGGGCCCCAGCATTTT. This gives the protein CSVENRPMGPQHF.